The 5 T cell receptor beta chains reported below all come from one sample, sequenced in a study of identical twins. MiXCR, run by TCRdb on the 5' RACE reads, gives a single entry per CDR3 protein. The sample shows approximately 280,000 distinct CDR3 sequences, about 8.3% of them seen only once. The data also belong to a second study, concerning yellow fever vaccine responses in identical twins.

What was sequenced was memory (CD45RO+) T cells sorted from blood. The receptors were gathered from a woman between 18 and 30 years old in good health.

The CDR3 is CASSVANPGANVLTF. The CDR3 nucleotides are TGTGCCAGCAGCGTAGCCAACCCTGGGGCCAACGTCCTGACTTTC. The V and J genes are TRBV9 and TRBJ2-6; D is undetermined. Trimming stripped 0 bases from V and 2 bases from J, with 6 bases between. Germline lookup yields CDR1 SGDLS and CDR2 YYNGEE. The CDR3 contains 15 residues.

This clonotype was detected ten times or more. This chain joins TRBV5-1 and TRBJ2-2; 7 bases are shared with TRBD1. The CDR3 sequence is 13 residues long. With 4 bases clipped from V and 7 bases from J, the junction kept 4 bases outside the gene matches. In germline, CDR1 is SGHRS, CDR2 YFSETQ. Here the CDR3 reads CASSQTGNGELFF. The CDR3 DNA is TGCGCCAGCAGCCAGACAGGGAACGGGGAGCTGTTTTTT.

The table lists this clonotype with many counts. V and J are TRBV7-2 and TRBJ2-7, with a weak D call TRBD1 (5 bases). V was trimmed by 4 bases and J by 5 bases, leaving 18 bases between them. CDR3 size: 15 residues. Germline V gene lookup returns CDR1 SGHTA and CDR2 FQGNSA. The CDR3 DNA reads as TGTGCCAGCAGCTCCGATCTAGGGGCCTGGAACGAGCAGTACTTC. This codes for CASSSDLGAWNEQYF.

This clonotype was recorded at least ten times. The chain combines TRBV7-6 with TRBJ2-7, with a possible D match to TRBD1 (6 bases). From germline, CDR1 is SGHVS and CDR2 FNYEAQ. The CDR3 length is 15 residues. Trimming removed 2 bases at V and 4 bases at J, with 15 bases between. The CDR3, as DNA: TGTGCCAGCAGCTTAAAGCCGGGACACAATTACGAGCAGTACTTC. Protein: CASSLKPGHNYEQYF.

In this sample, this clonotype turned up many times. This sequence joins TRBV24-1 and TRBJ2-1; 7 positions match TRBD1. The ends lost 4 bases at V and 4 bases at J; junction bases unmatched: 3. CDR1 and CDR2 (germline): KGHDR, SFDVKD. The CDR3 has 14 amino acids. The CDR3, as DNA: TGTGCCACCAGTGACCCGACAGGGTACAATGAGCAGTTCTTC. This codes for CATSDPTGYNEQFF.